Included here is one T cell receptor (beta chain) sequence, with context. Its recognized antigen is unknown. Base qualities were left out, and no much larger clone turns up one base away. The data were obtained in a study of T cell repertoires in ileal Crohn's disease (dated by TCRdb to the late 2010s). About the investigation overall: The median duration of disease was roughly 7.6 years, and at the time of surgery about a third of patients were active smokers. Roughly half of the patients were given postoperative therapy, with ten to twelve receiving thiopurines and 15 to 20 receiving anti-TNF agents. Endoscopic postoperative recurrence was defined by a Rutgeerts score above i0. The study was conducted in parallel with a multicentre cohort built to find predictors of early endoscopic recurrence after ileocolonic resection. The study sequenced 170 or so mucosal samples from around 57 patients, taken at several locations on the surgical specimen and at postoperative endoscopy. A prospective multicentre cohort supplied the 50 or so Crohn's disease patients whose TCR repertoires were analysed. Surgery was performed for a complication in all patients, with stricturing disease in around 60% and penetrating disease in around 40%.

General findings and caveats noted by the study authors: Only a subgroup of patients, of unstated size, had mucosal CD4 and CD8 T cells sorted and sequenced. Compared with CD4 T cells, sorted CD8 T cells held more high-frequency clones, which suggests that the mucosal expansions were mostly CD8. Higher high-frequency clone percentages at surgery were associated with endoscopic recurrence; all patients with clonality above 26.8% (18/57) had recurrence. Patients who were active smokers at surgery had a significantly higher proportion of clonal expansions than non-smokers (around 24% vs 18%, p=0.02).

Roughly 550 nanograms of biopsy DNA per sample were submitted for commercial TCRB immunosequencing. Adaptive Biotechnology amplified the CDR3 regions from genomic DNA with a two-step multiplex PCR designed to control amplification bias. In the first PCR, primers covered every V and J gene segment, and in the second PCR, barcodes and Illumina adapters were added. CDR3 libraries were sequenced using an Illumina instrument. On the study's bioinformatics: The analysis drew on both the pipelines supplied by the vendor and custom analysis of the raw data in R/Bioconductor running R version 3.3.0. Clonality, ranging from 0 to 1, was calculated as the inverse of the normalised Shannon entropy of all productive clones. High-frequency clones were defined as the share of the repertoire taken up by the top 100 clones, keeping only clones that passed a 95% confidence test. Overlap between samples was measured with the Morisita-Horn index, while repertoire diversity was measured with the Simpson index. Drawn from immuneACCESS, this table holds only the in-frame rearrangements with V and J called that TCRdb kept. Clones are partly lost; checked studies trace under half to an unresolved V gene and leave the rest unexplained. Clonal size and the V and J genes are those of that table, whereas D and trimming came from the DNA. This sample comprises under 35,000 clones, 80% of them detected only once. Around 19% of the sample rests with the top ten.

To be eligible, patients had to be adults with ileal or ileocolonic Crohn's disease and an indication for ileocolonic resection. Whole ileal mucosal biopsies were stored frozen at -80°C before DNA extraction. Genomic DNA was isolated from frozen whole biopsies using a TRizol-based method, and the DNA was quantified with a NanoDrop 2000 spectrophotometer. CDR3 length: 12 amino acids, cysteine to phenylalanine. This entry keeps only the CDR3 DNA: 36 bases, framed from base 1. CDR1 and CDR2 (SQVTM, ANQGSEA) derive from the germline V gene. This sequence uses TRBV29-1 and TRBJ1-2; a weak D assignment points to TRBD1 (6 bases agree). The sequenced sample was ileal tissue. This clonotype was obtained from an adult with Crohn's disease. CDR3 region: CSAREGDYGYTF. The DNA sequence reads TGCAGTGCTCGGGAGGGGGACTATGGCTACACCTTC.